A selection of T cell receptor beta chains follows, all from one sample in a study of cytomegalovirus exposure and HLA in healthy donors. Generated by immunoSEQ multiplex PCR, the TCRdb table keeps only in-frame clones and is missing some. The data contain 120,000 to 150,000 clones, 80% of them seen just once; the ten biggest clones take up approximately 2.9%. The sequencing input was PBMCs. The receptors were sampled from a woman aged 25 to 39 in good health and CMV-seronegative. Both conserved end residues are part of each CDR3. D genes are given only for firm matches. Clone size, where shown, is once, few, many, or a class for clones that have expanded.

>TRBJ1-1|TRBV5-6|-|-
CASSLFGAAPNTEAFF
TGTGCCAGCAGCTTGTTCGGAGCCGCACCGAACACTGAAGCTTTCTTT
>TRBJ2-2|TRBV7-7|TRBD1|-
CASSSGGLDTGELFF
TGTGCCAGCAGCTCAGGGGGTTTGGACACCGGGGAGCTGTTTTTT
>TRBJ1-1|TRBV11-2|-|once
CASSLDPATMNTEAFF
TGTGCCAGCAGCTTAGATCCAGCTACTATGAACACTGAAGCTTTCTTT
>TRBJ1-2|TRBV2|-|few
CASSGSGYTF
TGTGCCAGCTCAGGTAGTGGCTACACCTTC
>TRBJ2-5|TRBV4-1|-|-
CASSQVRGLETQYF
TGCGCCAGCAGCCAAGTTCGCGGACTGGAGACCCAGTACTTC
>TRBJ2-7|TRBV4-1|TRBD2|-
CASSQTGGGEQYF
TGCGCCAGCAGCCAAACGGGGGGGGGCGAGCAGTACTTC
>TRBJ1-4|TRBV5-1|TRBD1|few
CASSRDRENEKLFF
TGCGCCAGCAGTCGGGACAGGGAGAATGAAAAACTGTTTTTT
>TRBJ2-7|TRBV5-1|TRBD2|-
CASSSGLAGLLTYEQYF
TGCGCCAGCAGCTCGGGACTAGCGGGGCTCTTAACCTACGAGCAGTACTTC
>TRBJ2-2|TRBV11-2|-|-
CASSLQGTGAGELFF
TGTGCCAGCAGCTTACAAGGGACTGGAGCCGGGGAGCTGTTTTTT
>TRBJ1-5|TRBV10-3|-|-
CAISDGLYQPQHF
TGTGCCATCAGTGATGGCCTGTACCAGCCCCAGCATTTT
>TRBJ1-1|TRBV4-1|TRBD1|few
CASSQGTGVNTEAFF
TGCGCCAGCAGCCAGGGGACAGGGGTGAACACTGAAGCTTTCTTT
>TRBJ1-3|TRBV15|-|-
CATSRDRGSGNTIYF
TGTGCCACCAGCAGAGATAGGGGGAGCGGAAACACCATATATTTT
>TRBJ1-5|TRBV7-8|-|-
CASSLGAGGQPQHF
TGTGCCAGCAGCTTAGGCGCGGGTGGGCAGCCCCAGCATTTT
>TRBJ2-2|TRBV15|-|-
CATSTGQFSGELFF
TGTGCCACCAGCACCGGACAGTTCAGCGGGGAGCTGTTTTTT
>TRBJ2-7|TRBV21-1|-|-
CASSKGGSKGGEQYF
TGTGCCAGCAGCAAAGGGGGTAGCAAGGGAGGCGAGCAGTACTTC
>TRBJ2-1|TRBV4-2|TRBD2|-
CASSQDLAGSPNEQFF
TGTGCCAGCAGCCAAGATCTAGCGGGAAGCCCGAATGAGCAGTTCTTC
>TRBJ2-3|TRBV14|-|-
CASSQPSADTQYF
TGTGCCAGCAGCCAACCCAGCGCAGATACGCAGTATTTT
>TRBJ2-3|TRBV10-1|-|-
CASSESGLDTQYF
TGCGCCAGCAGTGAGTCGGGACTAGATACGCAGTATTTT
>TRBJ1-3|TRBV7-9|-|-
CASSLIGPGGNTIYF
TGTGCCAGCAGCTTAATCGGCCCAGGGGGAAACACCATATATTTT
>TRBJ1-2|TRBV27|TRBD1|-
CASSPGQGAGYTF
TGTGCCAGCAGTCCAGGACAGGGCGCCGGCTACACCTTC
>TRBJ2-7|TRBV2|-|-
CAGRDNSYEQYF
TGTGCCGGCCGGGACAACTCCTACGAGCAGTACTTC
>TRBJ1-2|TRBV7-2|-|-
CASSLNGPYGYTF
TGTGCCAGCAGCTTAAACGGTCCCTATGGCTACACCTTC
>TRBJ2-1|TRBV20-1|TRBD1|-
CSAGQGYEQFF
TGCAGTGCTGGACAGGGCTATGAGCAGTTCTTC
>TRBJ2-1|TRBV18|-|few
CASSLYQDSGNLHEQFF
TGTGCCAGCTCGTTGTATCAGGACAGCGGGAACCTCCATGAGCAGTTCTTC
>TRBJ2-7|TRBV29-1|-|-
CSARGNLDEQYF
TGCAGCGCTAGAGGGAACCTGGACGAGCAGTACTTC
>TRBJ1-1|TRBV7-2|-|few
CASSRRGPRTEAFF
TGTGCCAGCAGCCGGAGGGGCCCCAGGACTGAAGCTTTCTTT
>TRBJ2-5|TRBV9|TRBD1|-
CASSLTNRGETQYF
TGTGCCAGCAGCCTAACGAACAGGGGAGAGACCCAGTACTTC
>TRBJ1-5|TRBV19|-|-
CASSGQLNQPQHF
TGTGCCAGTAGCGGACAGCTCAATCAGCCCCAGCATTTT
>TRBJ2-3|TRBV5-1|TRBD1|-
CASTPGTGSTDTQYF
TGCGCCAGCACCCCAGGGACAGGATCCACAGATACGCAGTATTTT
>TRBJ2-3|TRBV29-1|TRBD1|-
CSVWERRTGSTDTQYF
TGCAGCGTTTGGGAAAGACGGACAGGCAGCACAGATACGCAGTATTTT
>TRBJ2-2|TRBV5-6|-|-
CASSLLPGELFF
TGTGCCAGCAGCTTGCTCCCCGGGGAGCTGTTTTTT
>TRBJ1-2|TRBV5-1|TRBD1|-
CASSWDSPLDGYTF
TGCGCCAGCAGCTGGGACAGCCCCTTGGATGGCTACACCTTC
>TRBJ2-7|TRBV18|-|-
CASSLDGSYEQYF
TGTGCCAGCTCATTAGACGGGTCCTACGAGCAGTACTTC
>TRBJ1-1|TRBV4-3|TRBD1|few
CASSYRGNTEAFF
TGCGCCAGCAGCTACAGGGGGAACACTGAAGCTTTCTTT